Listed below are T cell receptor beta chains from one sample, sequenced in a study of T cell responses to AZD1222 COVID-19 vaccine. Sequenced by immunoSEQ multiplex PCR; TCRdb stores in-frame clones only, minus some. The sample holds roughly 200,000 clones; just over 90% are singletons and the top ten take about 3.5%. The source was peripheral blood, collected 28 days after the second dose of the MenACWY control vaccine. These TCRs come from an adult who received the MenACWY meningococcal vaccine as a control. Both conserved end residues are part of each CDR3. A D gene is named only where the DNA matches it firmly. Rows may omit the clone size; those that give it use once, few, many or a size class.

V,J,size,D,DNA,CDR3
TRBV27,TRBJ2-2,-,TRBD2,TGTGCCAGCAGTCTAGCGGGAGGGGGCGGGGAGCTGTTTTTT,CASSLAGGGGELFF
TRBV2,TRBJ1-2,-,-,TGTGCCAGCTCGATGTCGGAAGGGACAAACTATGGCTACACCTTC,CASSMSEGTNYGYTF
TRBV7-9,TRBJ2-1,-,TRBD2,TGTGCCAGCAGCTTAGCTGGCGGGGGCAATGAGCAGTTCTTC,CASSLAGGGNEQFF
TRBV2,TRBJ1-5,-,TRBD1,TGTGCCAGCAGTGGAGACAGGGGAATCGGCAATCAGCCCCAGCATTTT,CASSGDRGIGNQPQHF
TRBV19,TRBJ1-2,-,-,TGTGCCAGTAGGCGACAGCAAAACTATGGCTACACCTTC,CASRRQQNYGYTF
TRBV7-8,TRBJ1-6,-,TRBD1,TGTGCCAGCAGCCCTGGACAGGGGGCCTATAATTCACCCCTCCACTTT,CASSPGQGAYNSPLHF
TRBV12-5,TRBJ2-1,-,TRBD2,TGTGCTAGTGCCCCTGGGGGAGGGGAGCAGTTCTTC,CASAPGGGEQFF
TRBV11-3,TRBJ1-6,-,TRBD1,TGTGCCAGCAGCTTAGATACAGGGGATAATTCACCCCTCCACTTT,CASSLDTGDNSPLHF
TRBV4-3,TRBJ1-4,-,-,TGCGCCAGCAGCCAACAGACAGATTACTATGAAAAACTGTTTTTT,CASSQQTDYYEKLFF
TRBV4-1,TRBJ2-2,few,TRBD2,TGCGCCAGCAGCCAAGAAGGTCCAGCGGGAGTAAGAACCGGGGAGCTGTTTTTT,CASSQEGPAGVRTGELFF
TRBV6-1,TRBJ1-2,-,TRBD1,TGTGCCAGCAGTGAAGCCGGGACAGGGTATGGCTACACCTTC,CASSEAGTGYGYTF
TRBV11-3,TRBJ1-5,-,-,TGTGCCAGCACGGTAGAGCTTAGCAATCAGCCCCAGCATTTT,CASTVELSNQPQHF
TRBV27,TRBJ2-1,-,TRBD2,TGTGCCAGCAGTCTCCCGGGACTAGCGGGGAATGAGCAGTTCTTC,CASSLPGLAGNEQFF
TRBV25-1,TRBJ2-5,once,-,TGTGCCAGCAGGTGGGGGGGGCGAGAGACCCAGTACTTC,CASRWGGRETQYF
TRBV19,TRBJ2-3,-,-,TGTGCCAGTAGTTCGGCCGCTCGAGATACGCAGTATTTT,CASSSAARDTQYF
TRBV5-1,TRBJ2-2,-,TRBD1,TGCGCCAGCAGCCGGAATGCAGGGGGAACCGGGGAGCTGTTTTTT,CASSRNAGGTGELFF
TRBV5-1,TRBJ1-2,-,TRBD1,TGCGCCAGCAGCTTGGGTGGACAGGGGTTAGCGTCCTATGGCTACACCTTC,CASSLGGQGLASYGYTF
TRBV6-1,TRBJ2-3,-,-,TGTGCCAGCAGTGAACCGGCAGGGGTCAGCACAGATACGCAGTATTTT,CASSEPAGVSTDTQYF
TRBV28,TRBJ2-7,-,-,TGTGCCAGCAGCCCAGGGACGCCGTACGAGCAGTACTTC,CASSPGTPYEQYF
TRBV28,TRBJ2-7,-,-,TGTGCCAGCACAGGGTCAGGGGTCTCCTACGAGCAGTACTTC,CASTGSGVSYEQYF